This T cell receptor (beta chain) stems from a study of OX40 agonist ivuxolimab in advanced cancers. Study-wide points: Expanded clones belonging to CD8+ T cells outnumbered, on average, those of CD4+.

This table comes from immunoSEQ multiplex PCR, and its TCRdb copy is limited to in-frame clones, with some not included. The profile shows about 80,000 clones, 80% to 90% of them singletons. CDR3 size: 16 residues. Trimming shortened V by 2 bases and J by 3 bases, and 11 bases separated the two germline ends. Looked up from germline, CDR1 is SGHAT and CDR2 is FQDESV (reference sequence). With regard to this clone: The antigen is unknown.

The specimen comprised CD4+ or CD8+ T cells sorted from blood, sampled in a trial of the OX40 agonist ivuxolimab. The source is an adult with an advanced solid tumor such as melanoma, head and neck, liver or kidney cancer. V gene TRBV11-1 combines with J gene TRBJ1-6, with unresolved D. This chain's CDR3 is CASSLKNDLYNSPLHF. CDR3 nucleotide sequence: TGTGCCAGCAGCTTAAAGAACGACCTCTATAATTCACCCCTCCACTTT.